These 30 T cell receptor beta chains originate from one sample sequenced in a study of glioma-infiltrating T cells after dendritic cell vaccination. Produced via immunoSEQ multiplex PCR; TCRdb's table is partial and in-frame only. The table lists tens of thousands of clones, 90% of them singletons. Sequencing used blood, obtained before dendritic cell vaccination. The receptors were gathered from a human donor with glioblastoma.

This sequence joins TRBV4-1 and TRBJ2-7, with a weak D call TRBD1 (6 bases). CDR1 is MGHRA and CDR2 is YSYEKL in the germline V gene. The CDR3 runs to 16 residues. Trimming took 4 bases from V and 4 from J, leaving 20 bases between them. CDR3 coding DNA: TGCGCCAGCAGCCCGACGACAGGCTCCATTTCTTACGAGCAGTACTTC. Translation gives CASSPTTGSISYEQYF.

CDR3 residues: CASSLEAADNSPLHF. The CDR3 DNA reads as TGTGCCAGTTCACTGGAGGCAGCCGATAATTCACCCCTCCACTTT. The chain recombines TRBV27 with TRBJ1-6; D not resolved. V was pared by 9 bases and J by 5 bases, with 17 bases between. In germline, CDR1 is MNHEY, CDR2 SMNVEV (reference sequence). The CDR3 is 15 amino acids.

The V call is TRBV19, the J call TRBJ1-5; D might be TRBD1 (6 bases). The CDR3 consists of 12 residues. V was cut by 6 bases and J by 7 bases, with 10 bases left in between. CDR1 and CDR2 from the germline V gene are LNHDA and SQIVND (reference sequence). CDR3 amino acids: CASRQGDQPQHF. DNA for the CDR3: TGTGCCAGTAGACAGGGAGACCAGCCCCAGCATTTT. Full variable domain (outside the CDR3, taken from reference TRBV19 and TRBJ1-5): DGGITQSPKYLFRKEGQNVTLSCEQNLNHDAMYWYRQDPGQGLRLIYYSQIVNDFQKGDIAEGYSVSREKKESFPLTVTSAQKNPTAFYLCASRQGDQPQHFGDGTRLSIL.

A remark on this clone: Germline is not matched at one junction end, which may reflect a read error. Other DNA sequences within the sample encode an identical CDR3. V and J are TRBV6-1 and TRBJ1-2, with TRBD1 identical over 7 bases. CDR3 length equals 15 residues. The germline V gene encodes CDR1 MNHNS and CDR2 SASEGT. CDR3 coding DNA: TGTGCCAGCAGTGAATGGGACAGCCTTTACTATGGTTACACCTTC. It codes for CASSEWDSLYYGYTF.

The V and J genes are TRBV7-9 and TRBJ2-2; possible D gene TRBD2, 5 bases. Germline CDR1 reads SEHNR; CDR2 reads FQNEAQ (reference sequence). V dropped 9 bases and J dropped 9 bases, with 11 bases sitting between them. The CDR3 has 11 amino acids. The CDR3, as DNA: TGTGCCAGTCGTAGCGTCAGGGAGCTGTTTTTT. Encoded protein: CASRSVRELFF.

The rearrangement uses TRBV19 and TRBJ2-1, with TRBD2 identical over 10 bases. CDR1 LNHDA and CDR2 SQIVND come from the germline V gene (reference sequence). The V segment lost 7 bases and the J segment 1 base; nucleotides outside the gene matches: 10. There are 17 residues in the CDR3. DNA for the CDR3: TGTGCCAGTATCGACAAGCGGGGGGGCAGGTCCTACAATGAGCAGTTCTTC. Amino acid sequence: CASIDKRGGRSYNEQFF.

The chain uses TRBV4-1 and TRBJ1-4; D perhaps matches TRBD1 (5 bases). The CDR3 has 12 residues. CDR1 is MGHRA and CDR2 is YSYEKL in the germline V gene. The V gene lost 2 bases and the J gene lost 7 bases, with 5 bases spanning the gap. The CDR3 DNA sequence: TGCGCCAGCAGCCAACAGGGTGAAAAACTGTTTTTT. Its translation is CASSQQGEKLFF.

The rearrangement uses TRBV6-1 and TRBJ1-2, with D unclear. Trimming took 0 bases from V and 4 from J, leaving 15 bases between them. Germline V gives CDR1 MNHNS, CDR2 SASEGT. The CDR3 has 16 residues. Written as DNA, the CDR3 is TGTGCCAGCAGTGAAGCGGTATCCCCTACTATCTATGGCTACACCTTC. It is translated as CASSEAVSPTIYGYTF.

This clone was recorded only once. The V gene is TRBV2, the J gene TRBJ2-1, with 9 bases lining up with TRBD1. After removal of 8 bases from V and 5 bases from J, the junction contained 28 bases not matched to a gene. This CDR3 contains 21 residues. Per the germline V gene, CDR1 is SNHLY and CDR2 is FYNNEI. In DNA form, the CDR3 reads TGTGCCAGCTCCTACAGGGGGCGTAGGAGTATCGGGGACATTGGACACAATGAGCAGTTCTTC. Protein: CASSYRGRRSIGDIGHNEQFF.

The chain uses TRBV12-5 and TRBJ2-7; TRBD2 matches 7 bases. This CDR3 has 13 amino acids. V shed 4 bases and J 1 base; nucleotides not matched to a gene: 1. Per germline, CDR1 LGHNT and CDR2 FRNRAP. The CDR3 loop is CASGYGGSYEQYF. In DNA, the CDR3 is TGTGCTAGTGGTTACGGGGGGTCCTACGAGCAGTACTTC.

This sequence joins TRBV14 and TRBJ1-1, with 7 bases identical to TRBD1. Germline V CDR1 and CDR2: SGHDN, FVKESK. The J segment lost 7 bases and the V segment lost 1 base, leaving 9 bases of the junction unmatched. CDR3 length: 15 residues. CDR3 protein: CASSQGAGTAFEAFF. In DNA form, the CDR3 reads TGTGCCAGCAGCCAAGGGGCCGGGACAGCGTTTGAAGCTTTCTTT.

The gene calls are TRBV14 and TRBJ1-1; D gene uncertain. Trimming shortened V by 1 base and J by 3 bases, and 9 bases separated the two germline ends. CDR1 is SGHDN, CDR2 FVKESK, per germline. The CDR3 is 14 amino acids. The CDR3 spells CASSQVRSHTEAFF. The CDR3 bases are TGTGCCAGCAGCCAAGTGAGGTCCCACACTGAAGCTTTCTTT.

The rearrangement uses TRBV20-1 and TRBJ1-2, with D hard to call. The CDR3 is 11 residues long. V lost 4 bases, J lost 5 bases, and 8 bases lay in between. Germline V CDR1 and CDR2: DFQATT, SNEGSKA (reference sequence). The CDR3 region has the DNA TGCAGTGCTACTCTCCGTTATGGCTACACCTTC. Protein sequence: CSATLRYGYTF.

The CDR3 spells CASRSQARNIGTEAFF. CDR3 in DNA: TGCGCCAGCAGGTCACAGGCTCGTAATATCGGCACTGAAGCTTTCTTT. This chain links TRBV5-1 with TRBJ1-1; D is perhaps TRBD1 (5 bases). V lost 5 bases to trimming and J lost 4 bases, with 21 bases between them. The CDR3 is made up of 16 amino acids. Germline-derived CDR1 and CDR2 are SGHRS and YFSETQ.

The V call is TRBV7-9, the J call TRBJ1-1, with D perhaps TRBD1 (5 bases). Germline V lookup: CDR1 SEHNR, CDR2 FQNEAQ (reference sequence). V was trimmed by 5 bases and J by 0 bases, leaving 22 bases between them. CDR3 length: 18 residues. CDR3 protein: CASSSTGTRAVMNTEAFF. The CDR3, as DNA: TGTGCCAGCAGCAGTACCGGGACTCGGGCGGTAATGAACACTGAAGCTTTCTTT.

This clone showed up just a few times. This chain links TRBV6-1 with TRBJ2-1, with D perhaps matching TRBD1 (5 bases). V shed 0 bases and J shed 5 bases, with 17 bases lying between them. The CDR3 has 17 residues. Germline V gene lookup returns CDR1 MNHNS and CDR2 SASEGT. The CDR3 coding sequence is TGTGCCAGCAGTGAAGCGTTCACAGGCCGAACCGACAATGAGCAGTTCTTC. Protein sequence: CASSEAFTGRTDNEQFF.

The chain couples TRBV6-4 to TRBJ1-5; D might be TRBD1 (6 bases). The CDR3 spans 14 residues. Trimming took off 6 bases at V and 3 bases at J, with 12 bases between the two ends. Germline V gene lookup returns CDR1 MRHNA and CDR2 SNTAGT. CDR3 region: CASRGGADNQPQHF. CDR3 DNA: TGTGCCAGCAGAGGGGGGGCTGACAATCAGCCCCAGCATTTT.

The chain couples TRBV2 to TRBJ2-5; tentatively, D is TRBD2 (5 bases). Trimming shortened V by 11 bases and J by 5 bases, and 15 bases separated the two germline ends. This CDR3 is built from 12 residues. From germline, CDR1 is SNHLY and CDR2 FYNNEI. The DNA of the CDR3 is TGTGCCTGGGCTTGGAGAGGGGAGACCCAGTACTTC. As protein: CAWAWRGETQYF.

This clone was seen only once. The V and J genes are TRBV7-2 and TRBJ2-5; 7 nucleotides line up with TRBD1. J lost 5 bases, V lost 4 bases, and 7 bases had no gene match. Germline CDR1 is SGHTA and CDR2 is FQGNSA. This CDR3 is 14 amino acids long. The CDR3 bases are TGTGCCAGCAGCTCCACAGGGGCTACGGAGACCCAGTACTTC. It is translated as CASSSTGATETQYF.

The CDR3 region has the DNA TGTGCCAGCAGCTTAGGGCAGGGGAACACTGAAGCTTTCTTT. Its protein is CASSLGQGNTEAFF. V is TRBV7-2 and J is TRBJ1-1; weak D call: TRBD1 (5 bases). Trimming removed 1 base at V and 1 base at J, with 7 bases between. The CDR3 is 14 amino acids. Germline CDR1 SGHTA, CDR2 FQGNSA.

CDR3 protein: CASSQMSWGAQETQYF. DNA for the CDR3: TGCGCCAGCAGCCAGATGAGCTGGGGAGCCCAAGAGACCCAGTACTTC. The V call is TRBV4-1, the J call TRBJ2-5; D is possibly TRBD2 (5 bases). The ends were cut back, 3 bases at V and 1 base at J, with 15 bases in the middle. This CDR3 is built from 16 residues. Looked up from germline, CDR1 is MGHRA and CDR2 is YSYEKL.

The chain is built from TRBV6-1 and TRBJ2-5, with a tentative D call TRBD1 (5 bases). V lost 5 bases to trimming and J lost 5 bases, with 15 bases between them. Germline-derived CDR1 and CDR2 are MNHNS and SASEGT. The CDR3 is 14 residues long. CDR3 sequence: CASSPTRARETQYF. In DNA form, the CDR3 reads TGTGCCAGCAGTCCCACCAGGGCGAGGGAGACCCAGTACTTC.

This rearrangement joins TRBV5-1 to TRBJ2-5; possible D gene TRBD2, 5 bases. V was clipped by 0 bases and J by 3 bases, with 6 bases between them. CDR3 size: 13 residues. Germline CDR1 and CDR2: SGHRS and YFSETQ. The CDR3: CASSLGAEETQYF. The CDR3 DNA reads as TGCGCCAGCAGCTTGGGAGCGGAAGAGACCCAGTACTTC.

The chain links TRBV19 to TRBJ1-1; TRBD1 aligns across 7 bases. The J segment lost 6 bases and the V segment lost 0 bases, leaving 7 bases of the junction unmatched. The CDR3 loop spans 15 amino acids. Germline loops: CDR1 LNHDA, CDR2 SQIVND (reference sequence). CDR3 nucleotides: TGTGCCAGTAGTATAGACACAGTAACAGGGGCTGAAGCTTTCTTT. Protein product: CASSIDTVTGAEAFF.

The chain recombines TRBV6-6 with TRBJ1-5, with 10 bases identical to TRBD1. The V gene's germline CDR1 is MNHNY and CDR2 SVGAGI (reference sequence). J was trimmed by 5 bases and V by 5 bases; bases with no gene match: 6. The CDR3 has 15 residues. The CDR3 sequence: CASSAAGTGDQPQHF. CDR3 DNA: TGTGCCAGCAGTGCAGCCGGGACAGGGGATCAGCCCCAGCATTTT.

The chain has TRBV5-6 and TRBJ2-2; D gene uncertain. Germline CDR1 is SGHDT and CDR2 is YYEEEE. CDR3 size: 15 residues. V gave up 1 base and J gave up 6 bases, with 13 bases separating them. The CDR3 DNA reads TGTGCCAGCAGCTTGCAATGGGCGATGTCCGGGGAGCTGTTTTTT. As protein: CASSLQWAMSGELFF.

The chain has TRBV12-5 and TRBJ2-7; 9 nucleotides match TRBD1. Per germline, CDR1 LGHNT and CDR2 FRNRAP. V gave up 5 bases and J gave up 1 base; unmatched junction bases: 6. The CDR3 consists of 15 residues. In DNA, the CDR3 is TGTGCTAGTGGTCCAGGGACAGGGCCTTCCTACGAGCAGTACTTC. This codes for CASGPGTGPSYEQYF.

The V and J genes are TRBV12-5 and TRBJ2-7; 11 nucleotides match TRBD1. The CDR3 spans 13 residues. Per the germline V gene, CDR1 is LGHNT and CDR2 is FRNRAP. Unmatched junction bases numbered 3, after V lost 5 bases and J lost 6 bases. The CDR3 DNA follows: TGTGCTAGTGGTACCGGGACAGGGGGCGAGCAGTACTTC. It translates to CASGTGTGGEQYF.

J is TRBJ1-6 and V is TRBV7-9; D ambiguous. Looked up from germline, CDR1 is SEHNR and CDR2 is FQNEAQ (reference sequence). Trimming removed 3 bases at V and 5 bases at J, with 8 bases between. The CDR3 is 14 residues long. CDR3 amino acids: CASSFDSDNSPLHF. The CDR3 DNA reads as TGTGCCAGCAGCTTTGACTCTGATAATTCACCCCTCCACTTT.

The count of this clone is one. The CDR3 reads CASSLASLAVTNEKLFF. The CDR3 DNA sequence: TGTGCCAGCAGCTTGGCCTCACTGGCGGTAACTAATGAAAAACTGTTTTTT. The J gene is TRBJ1-4, the V gene TRBV5-6; D uncertain. The CDR3 is 17 residues long. The germline V gene has CDR1 SGHDT and CDR2 YYEEEE. V was clipped by 0 bases and J by 1 base, with 13 bases between them. The whole variable domain, filled in from reference TRBV5-6 and TRBJ1-4, reads DAGVTQSPTHLIKTRGQQVTLRCSPKSGHDTVSWYQQALGQGPQFIFQYYEEEERQRGNFPDRFSGHQFPNYSSELNVNALLLGDSALYLCASSLASLAVTNEKLFFGSGTQLSVL.